This T cell receptor (beta chain) was profiled in a study of early T cells in non-severe SARS-CoV-2 infection. The wider study: The study sequenced bulk RNA from unsorted whole blood, with chains unpaired. Study findings and constraints: Private and CD4 specificities were missed by VDJdb matching, skewed to anti-spike CD8.

This clonotype was recorded many times. Its cognate antigen is unknown. Germline-derived CDR1 and CDR2 are MNHEY and SMNVEV (reference sequence). The CDR3 extends over 13 amino acids. J lost 7 bases, V lost 8 bases, and 2 bases had no gene match. Unique molecular identifiers tagged individual cDNA molecules. TCRdb used MiXCR to reprocess the 5' RACE reads, holding one entry per CDR3 protein. This table has tens of thousands of distinct CDR3 sequences, about 4.6% appearing once. This chain joins TRBV27 and TRBJ2-4, with 13 bases aligning to TRBD2. Specimen: whole blood. The sequence was collected from an adult who was a healthcare worker with PCR-confirmed SARS-CoV-2 infection or an uninfected control (not recorded which). The CDR3 is CASGLAGVNIQYF. CDR3 in DNA: TGTGCCAGCGGACTAGCGGGAGTGAACATTCAGTACTTC.